These T cell receptor beta chains were read from a single sample in a study of cytomegalovirus exposure and HLA in healthy donors. The table came from immunoSEQ multiplex PCR; TCRdb's copy has only in-frame clones and leaves some out. Among some 180,000 clones listed, under 9.5% were seen once. The sample consisted of PBMCs. The source of these receptors is a woman younger than 45 in good health and CMV-seropositive. The CDR3 runs from the conserved cysteine through the conserved F or W.

v_call,j_call,cdr3_aa
TRBV15,TRBJ1-2,CATSRAGQSYGYTF
TRBV5-5,TRBJ2-7,CASSLVGGSYEQYF
TRBV6-5,TRBJ2-2,CASHPDRLSTGELFF
TRBV4-1,TRBJ1-1,CASSQVVNTEAFF
TRBV10-2,TRBJ1-1,CASSFPGQGTEAFF
TRBV5-1,TRBJ2-6,CASSSQLGANVLTF
TRBV2,TRBJ1-6,CASRVGQGSLEIHF
TRBV11-2,TRBJ1-2,CASSRTGNGYTF
TRBV18,TRBJ2-6,CASSPVPSGREGANVLTF
TRBV5-1,TRBJ1-3,CASSSPGQDAGNTIYF
TRBV6-5,TRBJ1-5,CASSTGAGQPQHF
TRBV6-6,TRBJ1-5,CASSSGEPQHF
TRBV6-5,TRBJ2-1,CASSLGAAGFNEQFF
TRBV9,TRBJ1-2,CASSVEAVGANYGYTF
TRBV9,TRBJ2-2,CASSVGGGGYTGELFF
TRBV9,TRBJ1-5,CASSPTGINQPQHF
TRBV5-1,TRBJ2-1,CASSPLGLDSNEQFF
TRBV6-5,TRBJ2-1,CASKSGTSNYNEQFF
TRBV2,TRBJ1-1,CASTQQAFNTEAFF
TRBV6-5,TRBJ1-2,CASRRGLANYGYTF
TRBV14,TRBJ1-2,CASSHGGDYGYTF
TRBV10-1,TRBJ2-1,CASSDDSGLPYNEQFF
TRBV27,TRBJ1-4,CASSLSRAATNEKLFF
TRBV2,TRBJ2-1,CASSFIAGEQFF
TRBV5-6,.,CASSLRTSYEQYF
TRBV2,TRBJ1-1,CAEEGQQGLNTEAFF
TRBV28,TRBJ2-1,CASSLGNGRDYNEQFF
TRBV27,TRBJ2-7,CASSFGLAGVYEQYF
TRBV7-2,TRBJ2-1,CASSSPGLAVEQFF
TRBV6-5,TRBJ1-1,CASSVTGTNTEAFF
TRBV5-1,TRBJ2-1,CASSSTSGTRFNEQFF
TRBV11-1,TRBJ1-1,CASSSQGDTEAFF
TRBV2,TRBJ2-1,CASRGLGLAGGPRQFF
TRBV27,TRBJ2-7,CASSPRDWGGVGSRGYEQYF
TRBV10-3,TRBJ1-2,CAINVDRGLAGYTF
TRBV11-2,TRBJ2-7,CASSFFEGGSPHYEQYF
TRBV11-3,TRBJ1-1,CASSRMPGRDFTEAFF
TRBV2,TRBJ1-1,CATDRGETEAFF
TRBV2,TRBJ1-2,CASSERFYGYTF